This entry features one T cell receptor beta chain sequence. These data come from a study of T cell responses to AZD1222 COVID-19 vaccine. This CDR3 is 16 amino acids long. V lost 2 bases and J 0 bases, leaving 9 bases between the germline ends. CDR1 is SGHRS, CDR2 YFSETQ, per germline. The method was immunoSEQ multiplex PCR; TCRdb's version includes in-frame clones alone and lacks a portion of them. The sample includes around 120,000 clones, almost 90% of them seen just once. The chain has TRBV5-1 and TRBJ2-6; D unresolved. This receptor was identified in an adult in good health. This sample comprised peripheral blood, obtained on day 0 of AZD1222 vaccination. The CDR3 region has the DNA TGCGCCAGCAGCTTCCTCCCGGTCTCTGGGGCCAACGTCCTGACTTTC. Protein sequence: CASSFLPVSGANVLTF.